This TCR beta chain was identified in a study of blood T cell repertoires in COVID-19. Turning to the study itself: T cells, B-cell-depleted T cells, or PBMCs supplied cDNA or gDNA.

Only in-frame clones appear in the TCRdb table, and some are missing; sequencing was by immunoSEQ multiplex PCR. In the table there are over 150,000 clones, around 84% of which are singletons. V dropped 1 base and J dropped 7 bases, with 11 bases sitting between them. This CDR3 has 14 residues. Germline loops: CDR1 KGHSH, CDR2 LQKENI. V usage is TRBV18 and J usage is TRBJ2-1; a weak D match, TRBD2 (5 bases). This clonotype was sampled from a man aged 40-49 years with acute or convalescent COVID-19. The sample comprised peripheral blood. The CDR3 loop reads CASSPQGAGNEQFF. The CDR3 coding sequence is TGTGCCAGCTCACCACAGGGAGCCGGAAATGAGCAGTTCTTC.